A selection of T cell receptor beta chains follows, all from one sample in a study of cytomegalovirus exposure and HLA in healthy donors. Repertoires were generated with immunoSEQ multiplex PCR, while TCRdb's copy carries only in-frame clones and drops some. The sample gives about 240,000 clones, 70% to 90% of which show up once; around 1.2% is in the top ten. Sequencing was carried out using PBMCs. Source of these receptors: a woman aged 25 to 39 in good health and CMV-seropositive. Both conserved end residues are part of each CDR3. A D gene is named only where the DNA matches it firmly. Expanded clones are given a class, and other clones once, few, many or no size at all.

NA	TRBV14	TRBD1	TRBJ1-2	CASRPTGRTYGYTF	TGTGCCAGCAGGCCGACAGGGAGAACCTATGGCTACACCTTC
NA	TRBV7-9	NA	TRBJ2-2	CASSPRAWTAGELFF	TGTGCCAGCAGCCCGAGGGCCTGGACCGCCGGGGAGCTGTTTTTT
NA	TRBV10-3	NA	TRBJ2-7	CAISESTGFYEQYF	TGTGCCATCAGTGAGTCCACAGGATTCTACGAGCAGTACTTC
NA	TRBV28	NA	TRBJ1-5	CASSPAVGDQPQHF	TGTGCCAGCAGTCCCGCCGTCGGGGATCAGCCCCAGCATTTT
once	TRBV7-2	TRBD2	TRBJ2-4	CASSLGLASMDIQYF	TGTGCCAGCAGCTTGGGACTAGCGTCCATGGACATTCAGTACTTC
once	TRBV7-9	NA	TRBJ2-5	CASSPQPYQETQYF	TGTGCCAGCAGCCCACAGCCATACCAAGAGACCCAGTACTTC
NA	TRBV5-1	NA	TRBJ2-2	CASSFGGPNTGELFF	TGCGCCAGCAGCTTTGGGGGCCCGAACACCGGGGAGCTGTTTTTT
once	TRBV29-1	TRBD2	TRBJ2-3	CSGTTSGRMTDTQYF	TGCAGCGGGACTACTAGCGGGAGAATGACAGATACGCAGTATTTT
NA	TRBV29-1	NA	TRBJ2-3	CSGEAVFTDTQYF	TGCAGCGGGGAAGCGGTTTTCACAGATACGCAGTATTTT
few	TRBV6-4	NA	TRBJ1-2	CASRRDSNYGYTF	TGTGCCAGCAGAAGAGACAGTAACTATGGCTACACCTTC
NA	TRBV13	TRBD1	TRBJ2-7	CASNRGYSNEQYF	TGTGCCAGCAACAGGGGGTATAGTAACGAGCAGTACTTC
NA	TRBV5-4	TRBD1	TRBJ2-3	CASSQGADTQYF	TGTGCCAGCTCGCAGGGGGCAGATACGCAGTATTTT
NA	TRBV28	NA	TRBJ1-1	CASSPSQRVAEAFF	TGTGCCAGCAGTCCATCGCAGAGGGTCGCTGAAGCTTTCTTT
once	TRBV10-2	NA	TRBJ1-2	CASSYAGYYENYGYTF	TGCGCCAGCAGCTACGCGGGGTACTATGAAAACTATGGCTACACCTTC
NA	TRBV5-1	NA	TRBJ2-1	CASSLESTNNEQFF	TGCGCCAGCAGCTTGGAGTCTACCAACAATGAGCAGTTCTTC
NA	TRBV14	NA	TRBJ1-3	CASSQGAGTGNTIYF	TGTGCCAGCAGCCAAGGCGCGGGGACCGGAAACACCATATATTTT